Only a few counts were recorded for the clone carrying this TCR beta chain. Its cognate antigen is unknown. These data are taken from a study of vaccination and CD4 T cells after COVID-19. Sequenced with the Oncomine TCR Beta short-read assay was DNA taken from cultured CD4+ T cells. TCRdb redid the calling of the PCR reads with MiXCR, one entry per CDR3 protein. This table holds about 13,000 distinct CDR3 sequences, approximately 57% found once. This sample's treatment: roughly ten-day PBMC culture with coronavirus spike peptide pools or control peptides (ViraFEST assay). Negative selection purified CD4+ T cells after approximately 9 days of culture. Per the germline V gene, CDR1 is SGHTA and CDR2 is FQGTGA. The CDR3 covers 15 residues. Between the trimmed V and J ends, which lost 5 bases and 0 bases, there was a span of 10 bases.

This receptor was obtained from a human donor who had recovered from COVID-19. The rearrangement links TRBV7-3 to TRBJ2-2, with D uncertain. Source material: CD4+ T cells from blood, cultured in vitro. CDR3 DNA sequence: TGTGCCAGCAGCCCGCGGACCACGAACACCGGGGAGCTGTTTTTT. This encodes CASSPRTTNTGELFF.